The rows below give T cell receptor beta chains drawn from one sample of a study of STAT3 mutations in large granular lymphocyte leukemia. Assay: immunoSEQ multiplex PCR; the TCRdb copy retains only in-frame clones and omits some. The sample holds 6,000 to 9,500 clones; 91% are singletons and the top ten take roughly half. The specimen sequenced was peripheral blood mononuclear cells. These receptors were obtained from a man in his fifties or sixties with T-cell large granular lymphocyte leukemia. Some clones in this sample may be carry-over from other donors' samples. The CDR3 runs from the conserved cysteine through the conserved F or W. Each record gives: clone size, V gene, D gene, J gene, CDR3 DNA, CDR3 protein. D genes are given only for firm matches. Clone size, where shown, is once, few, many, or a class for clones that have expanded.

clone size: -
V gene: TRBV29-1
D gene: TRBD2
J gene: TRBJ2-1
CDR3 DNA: TGCAGCGTCGTGACTAGCGGGCTCCACAATGAGCAGTTCTTC
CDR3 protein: CSVVTSGLHNEQFF

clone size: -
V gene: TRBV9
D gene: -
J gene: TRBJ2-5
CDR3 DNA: TGTGCCAGCAGCGTAGGGGCGGGGATGGAGACCCAGTACTTC
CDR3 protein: CASSVGAGMETQYF

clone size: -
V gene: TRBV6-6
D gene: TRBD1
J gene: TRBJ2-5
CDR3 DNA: TGTGCCAGCAGTTCTGACAGGGGGCTGAACTGGGAGACCCAGTACTTC
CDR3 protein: CASSSDRGLNWETQYF

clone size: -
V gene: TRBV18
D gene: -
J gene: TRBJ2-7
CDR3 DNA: TGTGCCAGCTCACCAGGTCAGGTCCTCTACGAGCAGTACTTC
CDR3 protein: CASSPGQVLYEQYF

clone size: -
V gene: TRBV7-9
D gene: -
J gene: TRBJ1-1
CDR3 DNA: TGTGCCAGCAGCTTATCGGGGACAATGAACACTGAAGCTTTCTTT
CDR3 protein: CASSLSGTMNTEAFF

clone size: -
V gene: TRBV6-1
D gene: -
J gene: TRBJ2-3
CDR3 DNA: TGTGCCAGCAGTGCACAGGGGGGGAGCACAGATACGCAGTATTTT
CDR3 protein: CASSAQGGSTDTQYF

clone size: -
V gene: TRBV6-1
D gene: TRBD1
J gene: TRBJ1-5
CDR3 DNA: TGTGCCAGCAGTGGGGACAGAGGACAGCCCCAGCATTTT
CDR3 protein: CASSGDRGQPQHF

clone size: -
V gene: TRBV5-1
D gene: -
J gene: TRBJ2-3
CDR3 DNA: TGCGCCAGCAGCTCGGGATCCACAGATACGCAGTATTTT
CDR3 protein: CASSSGSTDTQYF

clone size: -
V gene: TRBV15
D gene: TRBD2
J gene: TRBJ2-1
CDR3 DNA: TGTGCCACCAGCAGAGATAGCGGGACTGAGCAGTTCTTC
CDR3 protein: CATSRDSGTEQFF

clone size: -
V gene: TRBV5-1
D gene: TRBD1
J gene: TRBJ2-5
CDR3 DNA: TGCGCCAGCAGCACGGGGGACAGGGCAAAAGAGACCCAGTACTTC
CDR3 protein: CASSTGDRAKETQYF

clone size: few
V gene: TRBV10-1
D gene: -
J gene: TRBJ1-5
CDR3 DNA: TGCGCCAGCCAAGGACAGCACGATCAGCCCCAGCATTTT
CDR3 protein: CASQGQHDQPQHF

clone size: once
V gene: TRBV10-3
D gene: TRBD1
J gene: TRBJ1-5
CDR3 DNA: TGTGCCATCAAAAAGGACAGGGGTAGCAATCAGCCCCAGCATTTT
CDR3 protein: CAIKKDRGSNQPQHF

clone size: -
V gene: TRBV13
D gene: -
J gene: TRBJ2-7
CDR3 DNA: TGTGCCAGCAGCTTAGAAGGGGGGAGCGGCTACGAGCAGTACTTC
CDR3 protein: CASSLEGGSGYEQYF

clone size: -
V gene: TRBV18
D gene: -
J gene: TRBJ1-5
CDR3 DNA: TGTGCCAGCTCACCACGCAATCAGCCCCAGCATTTT
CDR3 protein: CASSPRNQPQHF

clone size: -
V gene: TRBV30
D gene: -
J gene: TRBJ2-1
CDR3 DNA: TGTGCCTGGGACAGTTACAATGAGCAGTTCTTC
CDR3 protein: CAWDSYNEQFF

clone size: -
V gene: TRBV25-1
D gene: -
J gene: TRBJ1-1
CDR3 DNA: TGTGCCAGCGCGACAGCGACGAACACTGAAGCTTTCTTT
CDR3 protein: CASATATNTEAFF

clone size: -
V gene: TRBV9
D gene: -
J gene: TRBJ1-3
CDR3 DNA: TGTGCCAGCAGTGTGGGGCAGGGGAACACCATATATTTT
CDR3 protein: CASSVGQGNTIYF